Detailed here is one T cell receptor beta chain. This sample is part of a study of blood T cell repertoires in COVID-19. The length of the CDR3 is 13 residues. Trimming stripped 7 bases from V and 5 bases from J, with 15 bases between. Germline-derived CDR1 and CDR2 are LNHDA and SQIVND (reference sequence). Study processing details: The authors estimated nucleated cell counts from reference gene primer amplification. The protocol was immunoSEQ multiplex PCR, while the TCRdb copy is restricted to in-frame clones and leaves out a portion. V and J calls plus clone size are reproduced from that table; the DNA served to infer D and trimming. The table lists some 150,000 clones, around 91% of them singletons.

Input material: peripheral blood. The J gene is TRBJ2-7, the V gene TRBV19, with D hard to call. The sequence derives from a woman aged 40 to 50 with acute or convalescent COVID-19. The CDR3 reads CASKRTGGDEQYF. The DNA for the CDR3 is TGTGCCAGTAAGCGAACGGGTGGCGACGAGCAGTACTTC.